This T cell receptor (beta chain) derives from a study of breast tumors, draining lymph nodes, adjacent tissues. TCRdb re-called the multiplex PCR reads through MiXCR, storing one row per CDR3 protein. The data contain 200,000 or so distinct CDR3 sequences, 31% of them singletons. Breast cancer patients provided tissue from their axillary draining lymph nodes. Germline trimming cut 6 bases from V and 6 bases from J; bases unmatched to any gene: 8. Per the germline V gene, CDR1 is SGHTA and CDR2 is FQGTGA. This CDR3 is 15 amino acids long. General study findings and limits: Tumor repertoires ranked between lymph nodes and nontumor tissue in diversity, with V and J gene preferences. Findings are consistent with lymph node origin and intratumoral expansion of most tumor T cells.

This clonotype was recorded at least ten times. Its matching antigen is unknown. The specimen was axillary lymph node tissue. This clonotype was sampled from a female donor with breast cancer. Some clones in this sample may be carry-over from other donors' samples. The chain uses TRBV7-3 and TRBJ2-2, with 9 bases fitting TRBD1. This CDR3 is CASRAGTGLAGELFF. CDR3 nucleotides: TGTGCCAGCAGGGCCGGGACAGGGCTGGCCGGGGAGCTGTTTTTT.